This T cell receptor (beta chain) was retrieved from a study of blood T cell repertoires in COVID-19. Looking at the study overall: The samples span acute and convalescent COVID-19 from the United States, Italy and Spain. PBMCs, B-cell-depleted T cells, or T cells were the source of the cDNA or gDNA that made up the material.

In the authors' workflow: Researchers report that nucleated cell counts were estimated from reference gene primer amplification. Clones were sequenced by immunoSEQ multiplex PCR, and TCRdb holds only the in-frame ones, with some missing. That table supplies the V and J calls and clone size; D and trimming were determined from the DNA. The sample carries approximately 87,000 clones, 85% to 90% recorded once. The CDR3 loop spans 14 amino acids. The germline V gene encodes CDR1 MNHEY and CDR2 SVGAGI. Trimming shortened V by 6 bases and J by 3 bases, and 15 bases separated the two germline ends. This clonotype originated in a man in his 70s with active or convalescent COVID-19. The chain joins TRBV6-5 to TRBJ2-7; D is unresolved. The sequenced material came from peripheral blood. CDR3 coding DNA: TGTGCCAGCAGCCCCGGAGAGGTGGGCTACGAGCAGTACTTC. It translates to CASSPGEVGYEQYF.